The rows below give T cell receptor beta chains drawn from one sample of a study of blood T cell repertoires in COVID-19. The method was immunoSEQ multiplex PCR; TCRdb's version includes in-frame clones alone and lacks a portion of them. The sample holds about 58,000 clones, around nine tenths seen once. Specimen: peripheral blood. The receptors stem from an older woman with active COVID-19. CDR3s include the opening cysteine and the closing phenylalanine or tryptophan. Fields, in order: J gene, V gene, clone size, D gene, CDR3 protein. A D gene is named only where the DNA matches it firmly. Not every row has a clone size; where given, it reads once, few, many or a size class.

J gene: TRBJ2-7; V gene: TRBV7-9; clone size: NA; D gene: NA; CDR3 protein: CASSLKPRTVAYEQYF
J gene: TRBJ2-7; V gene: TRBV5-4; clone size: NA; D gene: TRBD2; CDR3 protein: CASSRGGTYEQYF
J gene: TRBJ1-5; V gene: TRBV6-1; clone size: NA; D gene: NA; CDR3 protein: CASSEAGGFRPQHF
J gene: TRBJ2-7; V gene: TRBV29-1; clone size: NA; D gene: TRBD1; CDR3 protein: CSAQDRGRLHEQYF
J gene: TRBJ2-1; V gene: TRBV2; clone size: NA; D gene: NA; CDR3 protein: CASRGGAYNEQFF
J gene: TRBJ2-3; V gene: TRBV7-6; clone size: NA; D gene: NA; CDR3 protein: CASSLPQEGEGYTDTQYF
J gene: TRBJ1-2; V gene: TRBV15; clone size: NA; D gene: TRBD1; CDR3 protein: CATSPDRGLNYGYTF
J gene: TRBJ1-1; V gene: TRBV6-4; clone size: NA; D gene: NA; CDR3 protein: CASSPSQGDTEAFF
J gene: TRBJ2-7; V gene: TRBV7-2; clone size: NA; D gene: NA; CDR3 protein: CASSYRVRNEQYF
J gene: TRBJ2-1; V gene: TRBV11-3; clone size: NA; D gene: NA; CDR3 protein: CASSEALAELDEQFF
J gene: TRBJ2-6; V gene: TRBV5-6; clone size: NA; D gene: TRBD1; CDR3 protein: CASSKRQGLSGANVLTF
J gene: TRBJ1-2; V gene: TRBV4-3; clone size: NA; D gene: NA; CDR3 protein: CASSPDSHSGYTF
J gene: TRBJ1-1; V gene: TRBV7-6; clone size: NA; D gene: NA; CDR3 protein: CASSLSPQGWNTEAFF
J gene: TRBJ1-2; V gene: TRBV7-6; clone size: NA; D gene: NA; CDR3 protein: CASSLEGGRGAYGYTF
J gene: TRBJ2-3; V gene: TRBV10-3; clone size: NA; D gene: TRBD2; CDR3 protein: CAISGLAGTDTQYF
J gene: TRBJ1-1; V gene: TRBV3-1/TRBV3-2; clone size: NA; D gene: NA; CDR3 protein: CASSQDAGRTEAFF
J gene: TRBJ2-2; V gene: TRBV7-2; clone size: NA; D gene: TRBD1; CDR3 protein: CASSPYRGSTGELFF
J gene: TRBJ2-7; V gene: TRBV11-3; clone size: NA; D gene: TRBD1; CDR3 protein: CASSLGGTGYEQYF
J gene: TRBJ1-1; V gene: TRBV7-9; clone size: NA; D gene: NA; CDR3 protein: CASSLGGPEAFF
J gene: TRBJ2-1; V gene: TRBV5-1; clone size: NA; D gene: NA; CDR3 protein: CASSTLGGSYNEQFF
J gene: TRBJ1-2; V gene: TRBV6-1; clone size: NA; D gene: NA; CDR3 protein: CASSEGQLFYGYTF
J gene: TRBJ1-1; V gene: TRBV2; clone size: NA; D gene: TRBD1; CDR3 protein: CASRRGLTEAFF
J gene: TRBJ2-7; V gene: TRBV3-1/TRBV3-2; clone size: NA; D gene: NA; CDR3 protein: CASSQDLATSVFEQYF
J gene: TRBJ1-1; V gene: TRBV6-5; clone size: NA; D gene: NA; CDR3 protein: CASRGGGANTEAFF
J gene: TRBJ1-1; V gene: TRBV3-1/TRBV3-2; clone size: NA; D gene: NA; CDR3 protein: CASSSVNTEAFF
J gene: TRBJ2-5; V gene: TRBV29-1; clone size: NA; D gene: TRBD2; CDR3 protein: CSDSGGSGETQYF
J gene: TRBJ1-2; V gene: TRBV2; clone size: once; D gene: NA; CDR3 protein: CASSAVGDRDGYTF
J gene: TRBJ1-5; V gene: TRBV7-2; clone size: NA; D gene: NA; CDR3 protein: CASSLIGGNQPQHF
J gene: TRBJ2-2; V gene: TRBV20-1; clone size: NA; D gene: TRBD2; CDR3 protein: CSASRGGATGELFF
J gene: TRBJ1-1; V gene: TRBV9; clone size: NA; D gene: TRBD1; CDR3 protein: CASSARQGNTEAFF
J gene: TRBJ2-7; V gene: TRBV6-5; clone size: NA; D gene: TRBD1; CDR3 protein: CASSRGSGEQYF
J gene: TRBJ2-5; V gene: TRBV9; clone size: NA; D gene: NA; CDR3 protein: CASSVGYNQETQYF
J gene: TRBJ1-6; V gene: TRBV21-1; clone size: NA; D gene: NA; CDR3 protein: CASSPNLTSADNSPLHF
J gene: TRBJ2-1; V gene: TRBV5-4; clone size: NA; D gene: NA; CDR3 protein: CASSRRQATYNEQFF
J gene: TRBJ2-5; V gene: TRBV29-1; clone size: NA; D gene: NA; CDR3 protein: CSVEGGEQETQYF
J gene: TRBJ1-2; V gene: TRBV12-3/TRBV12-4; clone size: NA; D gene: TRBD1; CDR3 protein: CASTIDRDYGYTF
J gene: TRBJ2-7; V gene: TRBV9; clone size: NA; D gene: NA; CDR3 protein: CASSVDGYEQYF
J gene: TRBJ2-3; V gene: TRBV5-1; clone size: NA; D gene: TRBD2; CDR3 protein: CASSFYPPRRGDTDTQYF
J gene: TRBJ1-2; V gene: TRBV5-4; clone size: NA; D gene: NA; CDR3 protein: CASSTIGGANYGYTF
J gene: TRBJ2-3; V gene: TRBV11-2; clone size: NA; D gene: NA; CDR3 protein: CASSRAFTQYF
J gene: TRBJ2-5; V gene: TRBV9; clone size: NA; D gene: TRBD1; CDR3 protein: CASSVGGQTKETQYF
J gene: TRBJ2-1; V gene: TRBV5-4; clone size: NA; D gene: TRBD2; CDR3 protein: CASSLGLANNEQFF
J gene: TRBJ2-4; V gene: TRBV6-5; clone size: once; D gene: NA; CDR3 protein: CASSPGVLAKNIQYF
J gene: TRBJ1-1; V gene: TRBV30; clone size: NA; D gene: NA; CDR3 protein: CACTLKNTEAFF
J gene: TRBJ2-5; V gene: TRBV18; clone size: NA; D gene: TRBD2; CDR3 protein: CASSYTREGQETQYF
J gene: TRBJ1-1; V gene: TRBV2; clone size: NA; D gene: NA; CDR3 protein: CASSEAVPNTEAFF
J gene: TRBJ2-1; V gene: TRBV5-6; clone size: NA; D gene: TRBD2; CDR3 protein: CASMPRTSGGNNNEQFF
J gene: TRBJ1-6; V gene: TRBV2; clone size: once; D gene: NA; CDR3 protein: CASCRALSNSPLHF
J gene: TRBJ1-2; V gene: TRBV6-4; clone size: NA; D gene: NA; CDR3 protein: CASRDTANYGYTF
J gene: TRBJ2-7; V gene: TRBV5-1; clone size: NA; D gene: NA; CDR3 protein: CASSLQGGYEQYF
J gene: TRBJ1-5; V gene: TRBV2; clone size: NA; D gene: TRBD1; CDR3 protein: CASRNTGELPQHF
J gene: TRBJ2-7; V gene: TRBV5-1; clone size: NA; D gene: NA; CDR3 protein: CASTYDGSYEQYF
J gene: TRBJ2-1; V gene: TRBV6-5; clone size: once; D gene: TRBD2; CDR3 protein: CASRRKTSGGSEQFF